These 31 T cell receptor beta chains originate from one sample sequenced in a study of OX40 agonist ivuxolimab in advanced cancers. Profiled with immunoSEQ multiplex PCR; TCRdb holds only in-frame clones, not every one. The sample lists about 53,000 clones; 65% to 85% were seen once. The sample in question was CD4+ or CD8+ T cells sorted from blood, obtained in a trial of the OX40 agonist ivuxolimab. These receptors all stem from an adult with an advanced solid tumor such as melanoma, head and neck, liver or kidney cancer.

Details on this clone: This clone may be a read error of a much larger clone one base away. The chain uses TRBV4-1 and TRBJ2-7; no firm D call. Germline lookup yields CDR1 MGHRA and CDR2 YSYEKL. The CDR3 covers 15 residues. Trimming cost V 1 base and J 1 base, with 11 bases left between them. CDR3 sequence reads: CASSQALLDSYEQYF. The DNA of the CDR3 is TGCGCCAGCAGCCAAGCGCTATTGGATTCCTACGAGCAGTACTTC.

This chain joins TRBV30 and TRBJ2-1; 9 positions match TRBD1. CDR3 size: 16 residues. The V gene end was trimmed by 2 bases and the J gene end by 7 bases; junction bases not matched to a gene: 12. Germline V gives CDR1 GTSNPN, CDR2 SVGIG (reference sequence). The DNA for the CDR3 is TGTGCCTGGAGTACCGGCGGGACAGGGAAAAAGAATGAGCAGTTCTTC. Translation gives CAWSTGGTGKKNEQFF.

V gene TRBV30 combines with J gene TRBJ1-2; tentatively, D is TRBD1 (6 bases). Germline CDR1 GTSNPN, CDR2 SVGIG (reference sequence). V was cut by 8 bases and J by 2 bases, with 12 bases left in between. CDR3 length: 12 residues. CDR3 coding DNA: TGTGCCACTAAAGACAGGAACTATGGCTACACCTTC. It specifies CATKDRNYGYTF.

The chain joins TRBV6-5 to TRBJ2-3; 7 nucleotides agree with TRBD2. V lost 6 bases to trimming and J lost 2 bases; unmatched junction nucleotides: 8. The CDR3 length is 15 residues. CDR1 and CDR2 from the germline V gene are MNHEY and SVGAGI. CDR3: CASRDQRGYTDTQYF. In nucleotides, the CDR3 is TGTGCCAGCAGGGACCAGCGGGGTTACACAGATACGCAGTATTTT.

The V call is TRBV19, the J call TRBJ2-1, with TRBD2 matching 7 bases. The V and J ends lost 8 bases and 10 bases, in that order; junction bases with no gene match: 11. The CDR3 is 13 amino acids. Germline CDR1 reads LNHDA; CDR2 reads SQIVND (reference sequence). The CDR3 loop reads CASALGGGREQFF. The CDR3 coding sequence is TGTGCCAGTGCCCTTGGCGGGGGAAGGGAGCAGTTCTTC.

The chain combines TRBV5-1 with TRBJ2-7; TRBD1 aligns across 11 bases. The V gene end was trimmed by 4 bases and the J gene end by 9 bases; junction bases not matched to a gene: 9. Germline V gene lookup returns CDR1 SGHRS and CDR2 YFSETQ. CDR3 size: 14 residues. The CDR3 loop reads CASSATGQGDVQYF. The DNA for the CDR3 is TGCGCCAGCAGCGCAACGGGACAGGGGGACGTGCAGTACTTC.

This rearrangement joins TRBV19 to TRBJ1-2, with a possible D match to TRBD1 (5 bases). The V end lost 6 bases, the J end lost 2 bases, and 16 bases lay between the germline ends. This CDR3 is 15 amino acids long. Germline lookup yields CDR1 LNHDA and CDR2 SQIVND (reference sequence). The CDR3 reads CASRTAHQGNYGYTF. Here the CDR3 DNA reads TGTGCCAGTAGGACCGCGCACCAGGGAAACTATGGCTACACCTTC.

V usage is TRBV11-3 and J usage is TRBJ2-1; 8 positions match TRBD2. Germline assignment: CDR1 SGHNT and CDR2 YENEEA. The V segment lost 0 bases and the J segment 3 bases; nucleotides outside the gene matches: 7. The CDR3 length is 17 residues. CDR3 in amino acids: CASSLDPGGGLYNEQFF. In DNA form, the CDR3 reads TGTGCCAGCAGCTTAGACCCTGGCGGGGGGCTCTACAATGAGCAGTTCTTC.

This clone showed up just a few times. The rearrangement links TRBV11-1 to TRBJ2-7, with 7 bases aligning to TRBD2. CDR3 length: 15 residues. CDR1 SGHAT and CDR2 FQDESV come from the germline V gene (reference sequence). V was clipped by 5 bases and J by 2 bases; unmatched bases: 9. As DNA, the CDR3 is TGTGCCAGCAGCCTCGGGACTATCTGGGCCTACGAGCAGTACTTC. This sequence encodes CASSLGTIWAYEQYF.

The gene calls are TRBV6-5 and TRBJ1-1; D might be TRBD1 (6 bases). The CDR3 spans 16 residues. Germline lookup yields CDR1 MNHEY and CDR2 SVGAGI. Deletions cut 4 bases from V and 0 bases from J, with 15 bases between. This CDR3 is CASSFLLQGVNTEAFF. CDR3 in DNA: TGTGCCAGCAGTTTCCTTCTACAGGGCGTGAACACTGAAGCTTTCTTT.

This chain's CDR3 is CASSIDDRGRLGTQYF. DNA for the CDR3: TGTGCCAGTAGTATAGATGACAGGGGGCGATTAGGTACGCAGTATTTT. The chain has TRBV19 and TRBJ2-3; 10 bases are a match to TRBD1. With 0 bases clipped from V and 8 bases from J, the junction kept 8 bases outside the gene matches. The CDR3 runs to 16 residues. Germline CDR1 reads LNHDA; CDR2 reads SQIVND (reference sequence).

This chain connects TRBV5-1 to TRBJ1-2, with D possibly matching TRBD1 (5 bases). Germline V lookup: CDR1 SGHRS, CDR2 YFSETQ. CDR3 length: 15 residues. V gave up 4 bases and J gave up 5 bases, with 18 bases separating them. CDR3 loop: CASSPATDIHYGYTF. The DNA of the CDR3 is TGCGCCAGCAGCCCCGCGACAGATATCCATTATGGCTACACCTTC.

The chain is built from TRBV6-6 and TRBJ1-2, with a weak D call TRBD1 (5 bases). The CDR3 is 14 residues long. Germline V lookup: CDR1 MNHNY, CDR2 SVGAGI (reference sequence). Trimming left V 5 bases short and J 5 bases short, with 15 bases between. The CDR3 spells CASSRGPAGYGYTF. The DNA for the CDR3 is TGTGCCAGCAGTCGGGGACCGGCGGGGTATGGCTACACCTTC.

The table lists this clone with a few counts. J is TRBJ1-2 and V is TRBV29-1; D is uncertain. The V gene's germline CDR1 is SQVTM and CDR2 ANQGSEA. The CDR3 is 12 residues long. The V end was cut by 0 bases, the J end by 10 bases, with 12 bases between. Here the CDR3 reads CSVEDPVGHYTF. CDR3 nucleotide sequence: TGCAGCGTTGAAGATCCAGTAGGCCACTACACCTTC.

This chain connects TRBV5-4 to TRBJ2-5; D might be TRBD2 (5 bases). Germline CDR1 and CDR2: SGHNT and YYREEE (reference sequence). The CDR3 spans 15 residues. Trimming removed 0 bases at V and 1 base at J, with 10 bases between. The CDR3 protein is CASSLGPGVQETQYF. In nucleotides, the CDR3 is TGTGCCAGCAGCTTGGGGCCCGGGGTCCAAGAGACCCAGTACTTC. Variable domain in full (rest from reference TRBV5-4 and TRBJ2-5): ETGVTQSPTHLIKTRGQQVTLRCSSQSGHNTVSWYQQALGQGPQFIFQYYREEENGRGNFPPRFSGLQFPNYSSELNVNALELDDSALYLCASSLGPGVQETQYFGPGTRLLVL.

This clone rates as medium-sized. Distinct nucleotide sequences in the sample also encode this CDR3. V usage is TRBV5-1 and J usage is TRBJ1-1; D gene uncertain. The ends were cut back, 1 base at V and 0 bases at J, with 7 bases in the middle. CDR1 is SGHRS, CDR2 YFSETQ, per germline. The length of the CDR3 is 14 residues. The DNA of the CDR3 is TGCGCCAGCAGCTTGAGTTCAGTGAACACTGAAGCTTTCTTT. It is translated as CASSLSSVNTEAFF.

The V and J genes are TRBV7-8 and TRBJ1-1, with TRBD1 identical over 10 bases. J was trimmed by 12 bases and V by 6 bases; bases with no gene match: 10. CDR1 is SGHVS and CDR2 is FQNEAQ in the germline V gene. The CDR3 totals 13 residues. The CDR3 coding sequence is TGTGCCAGCAGGAAACGCGGGACAGGGGTCACTTTCTTT. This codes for CASRKRGTGVTFF.

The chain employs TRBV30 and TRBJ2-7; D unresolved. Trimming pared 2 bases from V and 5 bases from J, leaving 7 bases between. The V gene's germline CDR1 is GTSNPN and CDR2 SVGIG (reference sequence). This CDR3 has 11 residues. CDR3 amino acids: CAWSTVNEQYF. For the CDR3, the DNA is TGTGCCTGGAGTACTGTCAACGAGCAGTACTTC. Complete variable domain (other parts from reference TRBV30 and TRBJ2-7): SQTIHQWPATLVQPVGSPLSLECTVEGTSNPNLYWYRQAAGRGLQLLFYSVGIGQISSEVPQNLSASRPQDRQFILSSKKLLLSDSGFYLCAWSTVNEQYFGPGTRLTVT.

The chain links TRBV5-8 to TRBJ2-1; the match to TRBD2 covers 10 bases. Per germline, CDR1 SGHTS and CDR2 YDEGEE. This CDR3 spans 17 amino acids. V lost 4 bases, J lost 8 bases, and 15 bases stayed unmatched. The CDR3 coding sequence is TGTGCCAGCAGCCAAGTAATGTCTAGCGGGAGAGGGCATGAGCAGTTCTTC. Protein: CASSQVMSSGRGHEQFF.

CDR3 DNA: TGCGCCAGCAGCCAGGGGACAGGTGACCTGAACACTGAAGCTTTCTTT. The encoded protein is CASSQGTGDLNTEAFF. The rearrangement uses TRBV4-1 and TRBJ1-1, with 8 bases fitting TRBD1. CDR1 is MGHRA, CDR2 YSYEKL, per germline. Trimming cost V 3 bases and J 0 bases; bases outside gene matches: 6. This CDR3 is 16 amino acids long.

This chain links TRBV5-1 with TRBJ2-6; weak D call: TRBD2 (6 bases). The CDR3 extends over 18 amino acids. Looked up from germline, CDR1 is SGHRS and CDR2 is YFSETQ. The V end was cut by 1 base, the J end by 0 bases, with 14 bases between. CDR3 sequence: CASSLQPTGDSGANVLTF. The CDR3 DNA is TGCGCCAGCAGCTTGCAGCCCACGGGGGACTCTGGGGCCAACGTCCTGACTTTC.

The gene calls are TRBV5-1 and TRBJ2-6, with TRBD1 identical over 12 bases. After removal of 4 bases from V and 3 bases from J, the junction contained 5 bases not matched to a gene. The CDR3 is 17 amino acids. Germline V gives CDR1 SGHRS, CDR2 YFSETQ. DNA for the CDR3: TGCGCCAGCAGCCCCGGGACAGGGGGCGGTGGGGCCAACGTCCTGACTTTC. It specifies CASSPGTGGGGANVLTF.

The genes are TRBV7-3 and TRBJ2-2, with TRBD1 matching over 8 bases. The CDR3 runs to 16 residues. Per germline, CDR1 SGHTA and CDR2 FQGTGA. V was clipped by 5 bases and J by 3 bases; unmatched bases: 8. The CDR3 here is CASSSLRGRHTGELFF. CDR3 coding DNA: TGTGCCAGCAGCAGTCTCAGGGGGCGTCACACCGGGGAGCTGTTTTTT.

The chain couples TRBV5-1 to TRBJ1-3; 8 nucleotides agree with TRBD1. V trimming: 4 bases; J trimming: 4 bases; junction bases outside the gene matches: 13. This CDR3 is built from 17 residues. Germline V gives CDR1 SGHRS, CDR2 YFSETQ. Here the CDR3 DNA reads TGCGCCAGCAGCCCCCTCCCGACAGGGGACGGAGGAAACACCATATATTTT. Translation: CASSPLPTGDGGNTIYF.

The CDR3 bases are TGCGCCAGCAGCTTGTCGGCAGGGGGGGATCAGCCCCAGCATTTT. Encoded protein: CASSLSAGGDQPQHF. The J gene is TRBJ1-5, the V gene TRBV5-1; TRBD1 aligns across 7 bases. The V gene's germline CDR1 is SGHRS and CDR2 YFSETQ. Losses at the gene ends were 1 base for V and 5 bases for J; bases not matched to a gene: 6. CDR3 length equals 15 residues.

The CDR3 loop reads CASSSLAGGSYNEQFF. The CDR3 coding sequence is TGTGCCAGCAGCTCCTTAGCGGGAGGGTCCTACAATGAGCAGTTCTTC. V and J are TRBV7-2 and TRBJ2-1, with 11 bases fitting TRBD2. V dropped 4 bases and J dropped 1; count of bases not matched to a gene: 3. In germline, CDR1 is SGHTA, CDR2 FQGNSA. The CDR3 runs 16 residues.

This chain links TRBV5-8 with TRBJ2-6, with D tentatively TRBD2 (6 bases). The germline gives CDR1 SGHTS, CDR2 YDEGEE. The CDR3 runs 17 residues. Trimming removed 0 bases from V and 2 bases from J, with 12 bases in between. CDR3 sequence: CASSLDNPGAGANVLTF. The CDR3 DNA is TGTGCCAGCAGCTTGGACAATCCGGGAGCTGGGGCCAACGTCCTGACTTTC.

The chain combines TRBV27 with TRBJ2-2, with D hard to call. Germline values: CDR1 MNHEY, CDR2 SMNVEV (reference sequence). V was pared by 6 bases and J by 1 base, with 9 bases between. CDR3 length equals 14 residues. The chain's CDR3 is CASRLQRNTGELFF. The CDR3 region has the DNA TGTGCCAGCAGGCTTCAAAGGAACACCGGGGAGCTGTTTTTT.

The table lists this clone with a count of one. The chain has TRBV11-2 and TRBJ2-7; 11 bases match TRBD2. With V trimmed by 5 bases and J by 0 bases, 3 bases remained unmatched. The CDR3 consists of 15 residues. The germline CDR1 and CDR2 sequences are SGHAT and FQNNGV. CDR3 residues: CASSAGTSGSYEQYF. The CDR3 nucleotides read TGTGCCAGCAGCGCCGGGACTAGCGGCTCCTACGAGCAGTACTTC.

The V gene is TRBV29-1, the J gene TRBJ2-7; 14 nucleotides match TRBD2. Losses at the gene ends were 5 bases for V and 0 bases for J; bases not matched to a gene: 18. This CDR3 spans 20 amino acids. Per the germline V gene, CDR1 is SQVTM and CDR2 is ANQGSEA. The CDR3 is CSVLTRPGLAGAAASYEQYF. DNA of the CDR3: TGCAGCGTTCTCACCCGTCCGGGACTAGCGGGAGCCGCGGCCTCCTACGAGCAGTACTTC.

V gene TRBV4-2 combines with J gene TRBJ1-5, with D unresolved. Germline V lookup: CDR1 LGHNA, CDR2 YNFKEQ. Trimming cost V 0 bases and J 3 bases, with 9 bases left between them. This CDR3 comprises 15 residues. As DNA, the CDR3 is TGTGCCAGCAGCCAAGATCGTTGGGACAATCAGCCCCAGCATTTT. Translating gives CASSQDRWDNQPQHF.